The sequence of this T cell receptor beta chain was determined in a study of cytotoxic CD8 clonotypes in ibrutinib-treated CLL. Study results and limitations: Clonality climbed at ibrutinib response, then dropped toward baseline at progression. Different sampling times were used for sustained-remission and progressing patients.

Depth targeted 1 in 200,000 to 1 in 1 million T cells, averaging 10x coverage per clonotype. The table came from immunoSEQ multiplex PCR; TCRdb's copy has only in-frame clones and leaves some out. The sample consists of 70,000 to 80,000 clones, more than 70% of them appearing once. This clone has only one observation. Its cognate antigen is unknown. After removal of 4 bases from V and 2 bases from J, the junction contained 3 bases not matched to a gene. CDR3 size: 14 residues. Germline V gene lookup returns CDR1 SGHTA and CDR2 FQGNSA. J is TRBJ2-7 and V is TRBV7-2, with 9 bases aligning to TRBD1. The sequences come from PBMCs, collected at disease progression, from a patient treated with ibrutinib. The receptor's source is a human donor with chronic lymphocytic leukemia. The CDR3, as DNA: TGTGCCAGCAGCTGGGGACAGGGTACCTACGAGCAGTACTTC. Its protein product is CASSWGQGTYEQYF.